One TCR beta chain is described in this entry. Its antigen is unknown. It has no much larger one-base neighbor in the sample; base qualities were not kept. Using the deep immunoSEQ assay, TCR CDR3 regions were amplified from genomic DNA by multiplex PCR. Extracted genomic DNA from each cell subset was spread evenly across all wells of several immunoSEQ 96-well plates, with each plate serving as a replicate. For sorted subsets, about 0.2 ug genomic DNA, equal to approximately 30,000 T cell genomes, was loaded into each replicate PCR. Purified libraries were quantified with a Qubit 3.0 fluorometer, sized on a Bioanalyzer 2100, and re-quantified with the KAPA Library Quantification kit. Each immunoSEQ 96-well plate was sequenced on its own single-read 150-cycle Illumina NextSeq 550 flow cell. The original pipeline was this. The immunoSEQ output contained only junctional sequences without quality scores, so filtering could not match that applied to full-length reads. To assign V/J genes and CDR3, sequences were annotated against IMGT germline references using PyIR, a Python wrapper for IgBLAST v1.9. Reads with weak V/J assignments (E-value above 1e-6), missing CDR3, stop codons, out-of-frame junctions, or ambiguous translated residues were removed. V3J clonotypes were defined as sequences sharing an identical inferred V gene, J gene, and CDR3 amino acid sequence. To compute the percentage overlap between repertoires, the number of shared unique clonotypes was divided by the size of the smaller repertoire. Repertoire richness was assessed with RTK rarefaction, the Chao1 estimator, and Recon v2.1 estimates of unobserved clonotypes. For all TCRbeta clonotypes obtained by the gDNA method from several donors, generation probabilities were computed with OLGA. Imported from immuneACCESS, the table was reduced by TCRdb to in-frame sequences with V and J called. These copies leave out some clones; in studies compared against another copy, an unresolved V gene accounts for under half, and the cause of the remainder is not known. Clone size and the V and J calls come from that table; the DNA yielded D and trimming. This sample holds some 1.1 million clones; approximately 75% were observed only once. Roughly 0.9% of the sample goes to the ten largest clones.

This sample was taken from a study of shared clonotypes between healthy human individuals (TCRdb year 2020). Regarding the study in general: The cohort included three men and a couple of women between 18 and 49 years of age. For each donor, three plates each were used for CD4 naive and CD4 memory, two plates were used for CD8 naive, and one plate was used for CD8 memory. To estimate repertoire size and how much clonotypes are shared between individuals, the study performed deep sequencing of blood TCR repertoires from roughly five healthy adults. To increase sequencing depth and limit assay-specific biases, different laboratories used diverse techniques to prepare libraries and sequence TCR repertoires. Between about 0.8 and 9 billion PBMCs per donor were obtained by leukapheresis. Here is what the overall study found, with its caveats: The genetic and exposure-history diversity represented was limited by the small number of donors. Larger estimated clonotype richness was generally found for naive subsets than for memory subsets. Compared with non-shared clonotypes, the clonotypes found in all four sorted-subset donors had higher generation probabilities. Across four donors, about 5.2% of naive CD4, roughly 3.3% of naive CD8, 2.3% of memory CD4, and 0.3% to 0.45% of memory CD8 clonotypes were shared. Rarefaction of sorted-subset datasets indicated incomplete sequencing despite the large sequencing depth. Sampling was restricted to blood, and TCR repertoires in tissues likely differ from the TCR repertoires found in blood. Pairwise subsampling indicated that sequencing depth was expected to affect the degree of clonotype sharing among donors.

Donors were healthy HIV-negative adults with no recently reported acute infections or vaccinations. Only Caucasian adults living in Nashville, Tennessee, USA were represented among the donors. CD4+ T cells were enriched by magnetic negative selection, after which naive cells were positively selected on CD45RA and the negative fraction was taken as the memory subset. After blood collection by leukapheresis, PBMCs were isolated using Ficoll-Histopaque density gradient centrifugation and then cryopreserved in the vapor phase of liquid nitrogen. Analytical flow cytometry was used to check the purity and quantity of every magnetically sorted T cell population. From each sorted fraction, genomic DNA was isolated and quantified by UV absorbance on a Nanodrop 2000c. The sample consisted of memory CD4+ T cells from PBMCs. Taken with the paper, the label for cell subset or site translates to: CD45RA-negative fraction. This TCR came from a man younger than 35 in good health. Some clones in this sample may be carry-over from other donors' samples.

DNA sequence: TGTGCCAGCAGCCTAGAATCCAGCTTTCGACACGAGCAGTACTTC. This is translated as CASSLESSFRHEQYF. The chain is assembled from TRBV7-6 and TRBJ2-7, with no confidently assigned D gene. Trimming removed 5 bases from V and 5 bases from J, leaving 19 bases between the germline ends. The cysteine opens and the phenylalanine closes a CDR3 of 15 amino acids. The CDR3 DNA has 45 bases and is translated from base 1. As encoded in the germline V gene, CDR1 is SGHVS while CDR2 is FNYEAQ.